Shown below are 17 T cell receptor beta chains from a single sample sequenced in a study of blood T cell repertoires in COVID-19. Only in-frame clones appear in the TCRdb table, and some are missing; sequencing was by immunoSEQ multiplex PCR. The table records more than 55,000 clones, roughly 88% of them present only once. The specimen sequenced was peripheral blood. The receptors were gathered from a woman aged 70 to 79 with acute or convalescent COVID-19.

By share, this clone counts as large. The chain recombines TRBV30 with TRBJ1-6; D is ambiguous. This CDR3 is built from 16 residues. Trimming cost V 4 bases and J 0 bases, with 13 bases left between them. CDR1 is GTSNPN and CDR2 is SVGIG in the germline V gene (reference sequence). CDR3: CAWNDLRSSYNSPLHF. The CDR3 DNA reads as TGTGCCTGGAACGACCTCCGGAGCTCCTATAATTCACCCCTCCACTTT.

Here the CDR3 reads CASSGGYSGRYEQYF. CDR3 DNA sequence: TGTGCCAGCTCTGGGGGCTACTCAGGTCGCTACGAGCAGTACTTC. This chain uses TRBV28 with TRBJ2-7, with D perhaps matching TRBD1 (6 bases). Germline CDR1 is MDHEN and CDR2 is SYDVKM. The germline V and J ends were trimmed by 8 bases and 3 bases, with 20 bases remaining between them. The CDR3 loop spans 15 amino acids.

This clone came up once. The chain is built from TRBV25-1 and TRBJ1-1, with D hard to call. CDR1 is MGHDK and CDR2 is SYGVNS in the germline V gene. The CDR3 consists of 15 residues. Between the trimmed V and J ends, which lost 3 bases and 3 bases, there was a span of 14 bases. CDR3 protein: CASSDPPTIYTEAFF. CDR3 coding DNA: TGTGCCAGCAGTGACCCCCCGACAATATACACTGAAGCTTTCTTT.

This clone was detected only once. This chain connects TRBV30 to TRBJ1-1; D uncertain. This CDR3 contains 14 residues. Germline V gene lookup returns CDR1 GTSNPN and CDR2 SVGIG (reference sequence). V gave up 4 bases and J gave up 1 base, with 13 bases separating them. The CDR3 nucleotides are TGTGCCTGGAACGGGGATCGCGGGAACACTGAAGCTTTCTTT. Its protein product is CAWNGDRGNTEAFF.

In DNA, the CDR3 is TGTGCCAGCACCCCCGGGACGGGAGACTCTGGAAACACCATATATTTT. This gives the protein CASTPGTGDSGNTIYF. V usage is TRBV27 and J usage is TRBJ1-3; tentative D call: TRBD1 (5 bases). Germline assignment: CDR1 MNHEY and CDR2 SMNVEV (reference sequence). The ends were cut back, 7 bases at V and 0 bases at J, with 16 bases in the middle. CDR3 length: 16 amino acids.

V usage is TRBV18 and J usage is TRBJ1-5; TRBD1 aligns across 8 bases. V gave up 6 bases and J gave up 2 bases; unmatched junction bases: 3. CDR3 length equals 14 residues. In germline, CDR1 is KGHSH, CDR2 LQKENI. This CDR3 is CASSETGGNQPQHF. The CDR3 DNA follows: TGTGCCAGCTCCGAGACAGGGGGCAATCAGCCCCAGCATTTT.

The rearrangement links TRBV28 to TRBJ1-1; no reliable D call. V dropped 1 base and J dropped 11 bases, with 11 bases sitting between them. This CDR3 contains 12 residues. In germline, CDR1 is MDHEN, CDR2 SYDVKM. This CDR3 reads CASSLSLTRAFF. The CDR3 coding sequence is TGTGCCAGCAGTTTATCTTTGACGAGGGCTTTCTTT. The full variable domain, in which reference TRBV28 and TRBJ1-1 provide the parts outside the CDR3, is DVKVTQSSRYLVKRTGEKVFLECVQDMDHENMFWYRQDPGLGLRLIYFSYDVKMKEKGDIPEGYSVSREKKERFSLILESASTNQTSMYLCASSLSLTRAFFGQGTRLTVV.

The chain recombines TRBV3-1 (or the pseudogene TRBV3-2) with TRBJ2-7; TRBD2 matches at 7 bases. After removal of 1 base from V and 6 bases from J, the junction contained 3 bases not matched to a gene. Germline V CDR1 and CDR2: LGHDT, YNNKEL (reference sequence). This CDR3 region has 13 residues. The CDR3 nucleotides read TGTGCCAGCAGCCAAGGGGGGGGGAGCGAGCAGTACTTC. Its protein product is CASSQGGGSEQYF.

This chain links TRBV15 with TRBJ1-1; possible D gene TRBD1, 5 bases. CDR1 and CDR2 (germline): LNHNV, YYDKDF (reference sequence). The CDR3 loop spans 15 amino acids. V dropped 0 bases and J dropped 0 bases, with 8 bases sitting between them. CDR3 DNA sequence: TGTGCCACCAGCAGAGATAAGGGGCTGAACACTGAAGCTTTCTTT. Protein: CATSRDKGLNTEAFF. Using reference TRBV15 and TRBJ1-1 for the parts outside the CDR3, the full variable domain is DAMVIQNPRYQVTQFGKPVTLSCSQTLNHNVMYWYQQKSSQAPKLLFHYYDKDFNNEADTPDNFQSRRPNTSFCFLDIRSPGLGDTAMYLCATSRDKGLNTEAFFGQGTRLTVV.

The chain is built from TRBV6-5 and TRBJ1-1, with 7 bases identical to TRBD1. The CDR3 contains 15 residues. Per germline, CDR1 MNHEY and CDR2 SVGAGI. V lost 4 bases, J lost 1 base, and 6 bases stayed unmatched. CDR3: CASSLGGQTNTEAFF. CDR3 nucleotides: TGTGCCAGCAGTTTGGGGGGACAGACGAACACTGAAGCTTTCTTT.

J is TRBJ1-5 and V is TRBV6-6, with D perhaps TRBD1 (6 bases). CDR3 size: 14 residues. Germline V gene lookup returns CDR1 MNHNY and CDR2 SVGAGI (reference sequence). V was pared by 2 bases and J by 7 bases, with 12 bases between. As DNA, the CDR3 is TGTGCCAGCAGTTACAGGGGGGGCGGACAGCCCCAGCATTTT. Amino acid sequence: CASSYRGGGQPQHF.

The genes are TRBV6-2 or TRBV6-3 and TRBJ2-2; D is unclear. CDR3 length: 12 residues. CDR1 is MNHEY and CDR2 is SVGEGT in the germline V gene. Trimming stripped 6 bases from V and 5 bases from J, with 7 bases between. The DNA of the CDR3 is TGTGCCAGCAGCCTGCGGACCGGGGAGCTGTTTTTT. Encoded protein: CASSLRTGELFF.

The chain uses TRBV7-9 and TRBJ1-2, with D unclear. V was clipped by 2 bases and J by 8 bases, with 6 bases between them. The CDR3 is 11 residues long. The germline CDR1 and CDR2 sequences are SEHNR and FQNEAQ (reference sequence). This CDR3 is CASSLSGGYTF. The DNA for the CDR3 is TGTGCCAGCAGCTTATCAGGCGGCTACACCTTC.

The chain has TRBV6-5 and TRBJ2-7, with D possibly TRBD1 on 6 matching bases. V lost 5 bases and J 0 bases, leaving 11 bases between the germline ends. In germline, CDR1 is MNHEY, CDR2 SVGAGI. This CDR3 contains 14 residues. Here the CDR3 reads CASSIQGPSYEQYF. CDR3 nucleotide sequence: TGTGCCAGCAGTATTCAGGGGCCCTCCTACGAGCAGTACTTC.

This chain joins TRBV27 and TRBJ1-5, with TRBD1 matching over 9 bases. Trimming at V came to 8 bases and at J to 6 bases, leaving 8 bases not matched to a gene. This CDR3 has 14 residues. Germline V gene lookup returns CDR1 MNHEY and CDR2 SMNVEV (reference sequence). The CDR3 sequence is CASGRDREAQPQHF. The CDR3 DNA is TGTGCCAGCGGCCGGGACAGGGAGGCTCAGCCCCAGCATTTT.

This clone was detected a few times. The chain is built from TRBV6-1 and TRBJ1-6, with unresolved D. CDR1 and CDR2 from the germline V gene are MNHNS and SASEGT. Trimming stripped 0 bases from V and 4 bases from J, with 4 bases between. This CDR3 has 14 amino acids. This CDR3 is CASSEAGYNSPLHF. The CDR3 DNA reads TGTGCCAGCAGTGAAGCCGGTTATAATTCACCCCTCCACTTT.

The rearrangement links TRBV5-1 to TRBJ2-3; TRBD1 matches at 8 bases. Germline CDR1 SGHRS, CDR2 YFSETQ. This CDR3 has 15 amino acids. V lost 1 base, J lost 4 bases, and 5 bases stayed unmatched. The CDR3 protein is CASSLSGRGPDTQYF. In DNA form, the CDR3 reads TGCGCCAGCAGCTTGTCTGGCAGGGGGCCAGATACGCAGTATTTT.